The 20 T cell receptor beta chains below were found in one sample sequenced in a study of blood T cells in healthy people across ages. The second PCR ran roughly 6 to 11 cycles with a sample-barcoded 5' primer and J-beta primers. TCRdb re-analysed the 5' RACE reads in MiXCR, keeping a single row per CDR3 protein. This sample has approximately 1.5 million distinct CDR3 sequences, with around 40% found just once. Sequencing used blood. Receptors originate from a young woman in good health.

The chain uses TRBV28 and TRBJ2-1; D remains ambiguous. There are 13 residues in the CDR3. In germline, CDR1 is MDHEN, CDR2 SYDVKM. Trimming pared 3 bases from V and 7 bases from J, leaving 10 bases between. CDR3 protein: CASSFVLGNEQFF. DNA for the CDR3: TGTGCCAGCAGTTTTGTGTTGGGGAATGAGCAGTTCTTC.

This rearrangement joins TRBV7-2 to TRBJ2-7; D is uncertain. The J call is uncertain, as TRBJ2-5 better fits the DNA end. This CDR3 has 14 amino acids. CDR1 and CDR2 from the germline V gene are SGHTA and FQGNSA. CDR3 sequence reads: CASSLETYQETQYF. CDR3 nucleotides: TGTGCCAGCAGCTTAGAAACGTACCAAGAGACCCAGTACTTC.

This clonotype has only a few counts. CDR3 DNA sequence: TGTGCCAGCAGCTTAGCTCACAACCAAGAGACCCAGTACTTC. It specifies CASSLAHNQETQYF. The gene calls are TRBV11-2 and TRBJ2-5; D not certain. The CDR3 is 14 residues long. CDR1 and CDR2 (germline): SGHAT, FQNNGV. Trimming stripped 1 base from V and 0 bases from J, with 6 bases between.

The chain has TRBV28 and TRBJ2-7; 9 nucleotides agree with TRBD2. CDR1 and CDR2 (germline): MDHEN, SYDVKM. V shed 4 bases and J 5 bases; nucleotides not matched to a gene: 9. The CDR3 is 15 amino acids. The CDR3 nucleotides read TGTGCCAGCAGTTCGCATAGCGGGAGTGACGACGAGCAGTACTTC. Translation: CASSSHSGSDDEQYF.

The V gene is TRBV3-1, the J gene TRBJ2-3; TRBD1 or TRBD2 may be the D gene (5 bases each). This CDR3 comprises 16 residues. Trimming took off 0 bases at V and 4 bases at J, with 14 bases between the two ends. Germline V gives CDR1 LGHDT, CDR2 YNNKEL (reference sequence). The CDR3 spells CASSQEVREIADTQYF. In DNA form, the CDR3 reads TGTGCCAGCAGCCAAGAGGTCAGGGAGATCGCAGATACGCAGTATTTT.

The chain has TRBV12-3 or TRBV12-4 and TRBJ2-3; D might be TRBD1 or TRBD2, each matching 6 bases. V gave up 6 bases and J gave up 4 bases, with 17 bases separating them. This CDR3 has 15 amino acids. CDR3 amino acids: CASSSRRGAADTQYF. The CDR3 DNA sequence: TGTGCCAGCAGCTCGAGGAGGGGGGCTGCAGATACGCAGTATTTT.

V and J are TRBV7-9 and TRBJ1-1; D not resolved. Trimming removed 5 bases at V and 5 bases at J, with 18 bases between. The CDR3 runs 15 residues. Germline V gene lookup returns CDR1 SEHNR and CDR2 FQNEAQ (reference sequence). The CDR3 DNA sequence: TGTGCCAGCAGCGCTGACCGTGGGGTTCTTACTGAAGCTTTCTTT. It encodes CASSADRGVLTEAFF.

This clonotype has only a few counts. The chain uses TRBV7-9 and TRBJ2-5, with D possibly matching TRBD1 (6 bases). This CDR3 has 16 residues. CDR1 is SEHNR, CDR2 FQNEAQ, per germline (reference sequence). With 1 base removed from V and 11 bases from J, the gap between germline ends came to 23 bases. The CDR3 is CASSLEFGQIYNEQYF. CDR3 DNA sequence: TGTGCCAGCAGCTTAGAGTTTGGACAGATCTACAATGAGCAGTACTTC.

In its sample, this clonotype was seen a few times. The rearrangement joins TRBV7-9 to TRBJ2-7; D might be TRBD2 (5 bases). From germline, CDR1 is SEHNR and CDR2 FQNEAQ (reference sequence). The CDR3 is made up of 15 amino acids. V was clipped by 0 bases and J by 5 bases, with 14 bases between them. In nucleotides, the CDR3 is TGTGCCAGCAGCTTAGCGATCTCCGTCGGGAACGAGCAGTACTTC. This encodes CASSLAISVGNEQYF.

As to this clonotype: At one of its ends the junction is not consistent with the germline gene, which may arise from a read error. The chain joins TRBV24-1 to TRBJ1-2; possible D gene TRBD1, 5 bases. The CDR3 covers 16 residues. Germline V gives CDR1 KGHDR, CDR2 SFDVKD. The CDR3, as DNA: TGTGCCACCAGTGATTTGTTGCAGGGCCAGCTCTATGGCTGCACCTTC. Translated, it gives CATSDLLQGQLYGCTF.

In its sample, this clonotype was seen a few times. V gene TRBV20-1 combines with J gene TRBJ2-1; TRBD1 matches 9 bases. V dropped 0 bases and J dropped 7; count of bases not matched to a gene: 7. The CDR3 covers 15 residues. Germline lookup yields CDR1 DFQATT and CDR2 SNEGSKA (reference sequence). In nucleotides, the CDR3 is TGCAGTGCTAGAGACCCGACAGGGGGAGGTAATGAGCAGTTCTTC. Residues: CSARDPTGGGNEQFF.

The gene calls are TRBV3-1 and TRBJ2-1; 11 bases line up with TRBD2. Germline V gives CDR1 LGHDT, CDR2 YNNKEL (reference sequence). J lost 7 bases, V lost 1 base, and 6 bases had no gene match. CDR3 length: 16 residues. The CDR3 DNA reads as TGTGCCAGCAGCCAAGTCTTCACTAGCGGGAGTAATGAGCAGTTCTTC. As protein: CASSQVFTSGSNEQFF.

This chain links TRBV15 with TRBJ2-2; TRBD1 matches 7 bases. Germline-derived CDR1 and CDR2 are LNHNV and YYDKDF (reference sequence). V was clipped by 4 bases and J by 7 bases; unmatched bases: 24. The CDR3 length is 20 residues. CDR3 amino acids: CATSTTKGQHSYLAFGELFF. CDR3 sequence (DNA): TGTGCCACCAGCACTACAAAGGGACAGCATTCTTACCTGGCGTTCGGGGAGCTGTTTTTT.

The CDR3 loop reads CASSFNTSPGSGKDNEQFF. DNA for the CDR3: TGTGCCAGCAGCTTCAATACGTCCCCAGGTAGCGGGAAGGATAATGAGCAGTTCTTC. The chain combines TRBV7-9 with TRBJ2-1, with TRBD2 matching over 8 bases. Germline-derived CDR1 and CDR2 are SEHNR and FQNEAQ (reference sequence). There are 19 residues in the CDR3. V lost 3 bases and J lost 7; bases outside the gene matches: 20.

V usage is TRBV2 and J usage is TRBJ1-2, with TRBD1 identical over 10 bases. Losses at the gene ends were 4 bases for V and 4 bases for J; bases not matched to a gene: 3. CDR1 is SNHLY and CDR2 is FYNNEI in the germline V gene. The CDR3 length is 14 residues. As DNA, the CDR3 is TGTGCCAGCAGTGGGGACAGGGGCTCCTATGGCTACACCTTC. Amino acid sequence: CASSGDRGSYGYTF.

In this sample, this clonotype turned up a few times. This rearrangement joins TRBV20-1 to TRBJ1-5; no reliable D call. The CDR3 is 13 residues long. Germline V CDR1 and CDR2: DFQATT, SNEGSKA (reference sequence). The V and J ends lost 2 bases and 2 bases respectively, with 7 bases between them. The CDR3 region has the DNA TGCAGTGCTAGAATGTGGGGCAATCAGCCCCAGCATTTT. Encoded protein: CSARMWGNQPQHF.

Concerning this clonotype itself: The junction departs from germline at one end; a sequencing error may be responsible. The V call is TRBV7-2, the J call TRBJ1-1, with TRBD1 matching 8 bases. Germline CDR1 is SGHTA and CDR2 is FQGNSA. The CDR3 extends over 16 amino acids. The CDR3 DNA reads as TGTGCGAGCAGCTTAGGGACAGGCTATATGAACACTGAAGCTTTCTTT. Protein: CASSLGTGYMNTEAFF.

This clonotype was found a few times. The V gene is TRBV20-1, the J gene TRBJ2-1; a possible D gene is TRBD2 (6 bases). Trimming pared 3 bases from V and 0 bases from J, leaving 12 bases between. Germline V gene lookup returns CDR1 DFQATT and CDR2 SNEGSKA (reference sequence). The CDR3 has 15 amino acids. The CDR3, as DNA: TGCAGTGCTAGCTTGCTAGCGCGCTCCTACAATGAGCAGTTCTTC. This sequence encodes CSASLLARSYNEQFF.

A remark on this clonotype: A much larger clone lies one base from this, so it may be a read error. The chain joins TRBV7-8 to TRBJ2-1, with 7 bases identical to TRBD2. This CDR3 has 15 amino acids. The germline CDR1 and CDR2 sequences are SGHVS and FQNEAQ. After removal of 0 bases from V and 8 bases from J, the junction contained 7 bases not matched to a gene. The CDR3 coding sequence is TGTGCCAGCAGCTTAGCGGGAGGGCCTAACGATGAGCAGTTCTTC. It yields the protein CASSLAGGPNDEQFF.

The chain employs TRBV4-3 and TRBJ2-1; 12 nucleotides agree with TRBD2. In germline, CDR1 is LGHNA, CDR2 YSLEER. Trimming took 1 base from V and 0 from J; bases not matched to a gene: 4. The CDR3 has 18 amino acids. This CDR3 reads CASSQVLGLAGSYNEQFF. Here the CDR3 DNA reads TGCGCCAGCAGCCAAGTTTTGGGACTAGCGGGCTCCTACAATGAGCAGTTCTTC.